The sequence of this T cell receptor beta chain was determined in a study of cytotoxic CD8 clonotypes in ibrutinib-treated CLL (TCRdb year 2021). The study in broad terms: The cohort was composed of 11 relapsed/refractory and about 15 treatment-naive patients; IGHV unmutated status was identified in 17 patients. Responses were partial in 24 patients and complete in 2; after median about 63 months follow-up, 14 stayed in remission and some twelve progressed. The response samples were drawn at a median of roughly twelve months into treatment, with a range of roughly 6 to 36 months. An average of 255,043 productive templates and some 100,000 productive rearrangements was obtained per sample. Longitudinal samples were available for about 30% of the roughly 90 trial participants. Cryopreserved peripheral blood mononuclear cells were collected before treatment, at response, and at either disease progression or sustained remission. Patients were still on ibrutinib when every remission and progressive disease sample was collected.

As to this clone: What antigen it recognizes has not been identified. No much larger clone exists at a distance of one base, and base qualities are not known.

What this sample's time point label stands for: about eleven months on ibrutinib. Approximately 2 micrograms of genomic DNA were extracted from cryopreserved PBMCs for TCR beta library preparation. High-throughput TCR beta sequencing was performed on longitudinal blood samples from CLL patients receiving ibrutinib monotherapy. The patients took part in an open-label, single-center phase 2 trial of ibrutinib monotherapy. On a MiSeq, deep resolution sequencing aimed for a depth between 1 in 1 million and 1 in 200,000 T cells, with each clonotype covered about 9.2x on average. TCR beta libraries were generated with the immunoSEQ hsTCRB Kit. Turning to the authors' computational methods: Data were analyzed with ImmunoSEQ Data Assistant and ImmunoSEQ Analyzer, with V, D and J genes assigned per IMGT definitions. Clonality, which ranges from 0 to 1, was calculated by subtracting the normalized Shannon entropy of productive rearrangement frequencies from one. Only overrepresented clonotypes making up at least 0.05% of the repertoire of each patient were included in the public clonotype analysis. Approximately 14 age-matched healthy donor repertoires from immuneACCESS served as clonality controls. In TCRdb, the immuneACCESS table is reduced to in-frame sequences with V and J assigned. These tables do not hold every clone; where another copy was compared, an unresolved V gene accounts for under half, and the others remain unexplained. Clonal size and the V and J genes are those of that table, whereas D and trimming came from the DNA. Here the sample has 150,000 to 200,000 clones; more than 75% occur a single time. The ten largest clones take up approximately 2% of the sample.

CDR3 length: 14 amino acids, cysteine to phenylalanine. Left in the record is the CDR3 DNA by itself, 42 bases read in frame from the first base. Sequences MDHEN (CDR1) and SYDVKM (CDR2) are obtained from the germline V gene. The V end loses 1 base and the J end loses 3 bases, and a stretch of 7 bases separates them. The research as a whole found: At ibrutinib response clonality went up, during sustained remission it held steady, and at progression it dropped back toward baseline. Public clonotypes were found to be uncommon and were observed to contract or remain stable during treatment; the increase in clonality was shown to reflect expansion of private clonotypes at ibrutinib response. Baseline clonality exceeded that of age-matched healthy donors and correlated strongly with circulating CD8+ T-cell counts. Sustained-remission and progressing patients did not have matched sampling times, and lymph node repertoires were not examined.

This sequence was found in a human donor with chronic lymphocytic leukemia. The V gene is TRBV28 and the J gene is TRBJ1-3; the D gene is unclear. Sequenced here: PBMCs, sampled after 12 months of ibrutinib treatment. The DNA sequence is given as TGTGCCAGCAGTTTATTTTCATATGGAAACACCATATATTTT. It specifies CASSLFSYGNTIYF.